The clone carrying this TCR beta chain was observed a handful of times. The CDR3 runs to 16 residues. CDR1 is MNHEY, CDR2 SMNVEV, per germline (reference sequence). With 0 bases removed from V and 5 bases from J, the gap between germline ends came to 14 bases. The data belong to a study of T-cell reconstitution after alpha-beta-depleted transplantation in children. Unique molecular identifiers tagged the TCRbeta library. MiXCR, run by TCRdb on the PCR reads, gives a single entry per CDR3 protein. There are hundreds of thousands of distinct CDR3 sequences in the sample; 9.5% to 10% occur only once, and over 9% lies in the top ten.

The TCR originated in a human donor who donated a stem cell graft to a child with SCID. The chain couples TRBV27 to TRBJ2-1, with D tentatively TRBD1 (6 bases). The sample here was PBMCs from the stem cell graft donor, taken from the stem cell graft. The CDR3 region is CASSLSSGALNNEQFF. CDR3 nucleotides: TGTGCCAGCAGTTTATCTTCAGGGGCGCTAAACAATGAGCAGTTCTTC.